This T cell receptor beta chain was documented in a study of T cell repertoires in cytomegalovirus infection. To note about this clonotype: Its antigen remains unidentified.

The CDR3 extends over 15 amino acids. V lost 7 bases to trimming and J lost 0 bases, with 10 bases between them. In germline, CDR1 is MNHNY, CDR2 SVGAGI (reference sequence). TCRdb redid the calling of the reads with MiXCR, one entry per CDR3 protein. The sample lists 650,000 to 900,000 distinct CDR3 sequences, roughly 28% occurring once. The sequence was collected from a human donor in good health (CMV status not recorded). Some clones in this sample may be carry-over from other donors' samples. This specimen was cultured CD8+ T cells from PBMCs, taken from culture after CMV antigen stimulation. The chain recombines TRBV6-6 with TRBJ2-6; D not resolved. The DNA for the CDR3 is TGTGCCAGCACTTGGACGGACTCTGGGGCCAACGTCCTGACTTTC. It is translated as CASTWTDSGANVLTF.